Sequencing of this T cell receptor (beta chain) was carried out in a study of shared clonotypes between healthy human individuals. The CDR3 contains 15 residues. Germline V gene data show CDR1 as SGHTA and CDR2 as FQGNSA. With V trimmed by 5 bases and J by 3 bases, 8 bases remained unmatched. This table comes from immunoSEQ multiplex PCR, and its TCRdb copy is limited to in-frame clones, with some not included. The table has around 100,000 clones, about 67% seen once. In CD8 memory, CD45RO+ cells were put together with CCR7-negative CD45RA+ TemRA cells. Notes on the study in general: Only a few donors were included, so the genetic and exposure-history diversity represented was limited.

A word on this clone: As yet, its antigen is unknown.

The sample comprised memory CD8+ T cells sorted from blood. Subset noted: CD45RO+ cells pooled with CCR7-negative TemRA cells. The sequence was obtained from a woman between 25 and 40 years old in good health. This sequence joins TRBV7-2 and TRBJ2-3; 7 nucleotides match TRBD2. The CDR3 region is CASSVRASGTDTQYF. Here the CDR3 DNA reads TGTGCCAGCAGCGTTAGGGCTAGCGGAACAGATACGCAGTATTTT. The full variable domain, completed using reference TRBV7-2 and TRBJ2-3, is GAGVSQSPSNKVTEKGKDVELRCDPISGHTALYWYRQSLGQGLEFLIYFQGNSAPDKSGLPSDRFSAERTGGSVSTLTIQRTQQEDSAVYLCASSVRASGTDTQYFGPGTRLTVL.